In its sample, the clone carrying this T cell receptor beta chain was seen a few times. Antigen: not known. Samples were taken several times over chemoradiotherapy. This sample stems from a study of chemoradiotherapy in HPV16-positive cancers. Study summary: A couple of HPV16-positive patients' cells yielded candidate HPV-specific clones and common motifs. Study findings and constraints: Only a couple of HPV16-positive patients supplied the functional HPV-specificity definition. During treatment, candidate HPV-specific clones and E7-related motifs expanded in tumor.

The table came from immunoSEQ multiplex PCR; TCRdb's copy has only in-frame clones and leaves some out. The sample consists of more than 10,000 clones, around 68% of them appearing once. CDR3 size: 15 residues. CDR1 is SGHAT, CDR2 FQNNGV, per germline. J lost 2 bases, V lost 5 bases, and 5 bases had no gene match. The chain combines TRBV11-2 with TRBJ1-2; TRBD1 aligns across 10 bases. This clonotype originated in a human donor with HPV-associated anogenital cancer. The sample here was taken from a patient who underwent chemoradiotherapy. CDR3 nucleotide sequence: TGTGCCAGCAGCCCGAGACAGGGGGCCAACTATGGCTACACCTTC. It specifies CASSPRQGANYGYTF.